This T cell receptor beta chain was sequenced in a study of blood T cells in healthy people across ages. Overall study findings and caveats: Among long-lived donors, naive CD4+ cells were more numerous and diversity higher than in aged donors.

The CDR3 runs 13 residues. Germline CDR1 and CDR2: MDHEN and SYDVKM. The V gene lost 2 bases and the J gene lost 4 bases, with 8 bases spanning the gap. Combining a sample-barcoded 5' primer with a J-beta primer mix, a second PCR ran for about 6 to 11 cycles. From the 5' RACE reads, TCRdb called clonotypes with MiXCR, one entry per CDR3 protein. The sample has some 1,800,000 distinct CDR3 sequences; about 39% are singletons. This clonotype appeared once. Antigen unknown. The sample comprised blood. The chain has TRBV28 and TRBJ1-2; D is unresolved. This sequence originates from a human donor in good health. This CDR3 reads CASSLQRFYGYTF. The CDR3 DNA sequence: TGTGCCAGCAGTTTACAGCGCTTCTATGGCTACACCTTC.